This T cell receptor (beta chain) appears in the sequencing data of a study of beta chain features in type 1 diabetes. In the study overall: Sorted cell examination encompassed 85 million to 140 million cells across all samples.

Study observations and caveats: Naive, central memory and Treg TCRB repertoires appeared more alike in patients than in healthy donors.

Trimming stripped 3 bases from V and 4 bases from J, with 10 bases between. Germline V gene sequence: CDR1 KGHSH, CDR2 LQKENI. The CDR3 loop spans 13 amino acids. The entirety of the isolated RNA underwent reverse transcription, so expressed TCRB transcripts were sequenced. Sequencing was performed with immunoSEQ multiplex PCR; in TCRdb, only in-frame clones are kept and a portion is missing. The sample holds roughly 400,000 clones, 14% seen once. On this clone: Its antigen is not identified.

The rearrangement uses TRBV18 and TRBJ2-7, with D perhaps TRBD1 (6 bases). The clonotype was recovered from a man aged 30-40 years in good health. The specimen sequenced was naive CD4+ T cells from blood. The CDR3 region is CASSPTGIYEQYV. As DNA, the CDR3 is TGTGCCAGCTCACCTACAGGGATTTACGAGCAGTACGTC.